The 8 T cell receptor beta chains presented below share a single source sample, sequenced in a study of cytomegalovirus exposure and HLA in healthy donors. The study ran its PCR with 60 Vbeta and 13 Jbeta primers. Data came from immunoSEQ multiplex PCR; TCRdb stores just in-frame clones and leaves some out. The table records around 94,000 clones, 81% of them present only once. Material: PBMCs. The receptors derive from a human donor in good health.

The rearrangement uses TRBV7-9 and TRBJ2-7; TRBD1 is a possible D gene (5 bases). V lost 5 bases, J lost 5 bases, and 16 bases lay in between. The V gene's germline CDR1 is SEHNR and CDR2 FQNEAQ (reference sequence). The CDR3 runs 14 residues. CDR3: CASSTGQGIDEQYF. In nucleotides, the CDR3 is TGTGCCAGCAGCACTGGGCAGGGAATTGACGAGCAGTACTTC. The full variable domain, with the rest looked up from reference TRBV7-9 and TRBJ2-7, is DTGVSQNPRHKITKRGQNVTFRCDPISEHNRLYWYRQTLGQGPEFLTYFQNEAQLEKSRLLSDRFSAERPKGSFSTLEIQRTEQGDSAMYLCASSTGQGIDEQYFGPGTRLTVT.

V and J are TRBV7-8 and TRBJ1-5; TRBD1 might be the D (6 bases). The CDR3 spans 16 residues. Looked up from germline, CDR1 is SGHVS and CDR2 is FQNEAQ. Trimming shortened V by 1 base and J by 3 bases, and 13 bases separated the two germline ends. The CDR3, as DNA: TGTGCCAGCAGCTTAGACAGGGTAGAAGCCAATCAGCCCCAGCATTTT. Its protein is CASSLDRVEANQPQHF.

The V call is TRBV7-2, the J call TRBJ2-1; TRBD2 matches 7 bases. The CDR3 spans 17 residues. The germline V gene encodes CDR1 SGHTA and CDR2 FQGNSA. Losses at the gene ends were 5 bases for V and 4 bases for J; bases not matched to a gene: 14. CDR3 loop: CASSPRSGGGQYNEQFF. Here the CDR3 DNA reads TGTGCCAGCAGCCCCCGTAGCGGCGGGGGTCAATACAATGAGCAGTTCTTC.

J is TRBJ2-3 and V is TRBV11-2, with D uncertain. The germline gives CDR1 SGHAT, CDR2 FQNNGV. The CDR3 totals 13 residues. Trimming took off 1 base at V and 4 bases at J, with 6 bases between the two ends. CDR3 bases: TGTGCCAGCAGCTTAGTCCGGGCAGATACGCAGTATTTT. Translating it yields CASSLVRADTQYF. The full variable domain, with the rest looked up from reference TRBV11-2 and TRBJ2-3, is EAGVAQSPRYKIIEKRQSVAFWCNPISGHATLYWYQQILGQGPKLLIQFQNNGVVDDSQLPKDRFSAERLKGVDSTLKIQPAKLEDSAVYLCASSLVRADTQYFGPGTRLTVL.

V and J are TRBV18 and TRBJ1-2; D not certain. Germline V CDR1 and CDR2: KGHSH, LQKENI. The CDR3 runs 13 residues. The V end lost 11 bases, the J end lost 2 bases, and 15 bases lay between the germline ends. The CDR3 coding sequence is TGTGCCGCCCGCTCGCGGGAGAACTATGGCTACACCTTC. Translating it yields CAARSRENYGYTF.

This clone was observed a handful of times. The chain couples TRBV5-4 to TRBJ2-5; a possible D gene is TRBD2 (6 bases). Germline assignment: CDR1 SGHNT and CDR2 YYREEE (reference sequence). This CDR3 comprises 12 residues. The V end lost 3 bases, the J end lost 10 bases, and 13 bases lay between the germline ends. The CDR3 spells CASSSGGAYQYF. The CDR3 coding sequence is TGTGCCAGCAGCTCTGGAGGGGCTTACCAGTACTTC.

The genes are TRBV5-1 and TRBJ2-7; TRBD1 agrees at 7 bases. With 7 bases clipped from V and 6 bases from J, the junction kept 7 bases outside the gene matches. The CDR3 is made up of 12 amino acids. Germline V CDR1 and CDR2: SGHRS, YFSETQ. The CDR3 spells CASPDRFPEQYF. CDR3 nucleotide sequence: TGCGCCAGCCCGGACAGGTTCCCCGAGCAGTACTTC.

The chain joins TRBV19 to TRBJ1-1, with 11 bases lining up with TRBD1. This CDR3 has 16 amino acids. J was trimmed by 1 base and V by 6 bases; bases with no gene match: 7. Germline assignment: CDR1 LNHDA and CDR2 SQIVND (reference sequence). The CDR3 here is CASRRTGGTKNTEAFF. The CDR3 DNA reads as TGTGCCAGTAGGCGGACAGGGGGCACTAAGAACACTGAAGCTTTCTTT.